The T cell receptor beta chain under discussion was sequenced for a study of cytomegalovirus exposure and HLA in healthy donors. Primers for the PCR totalled 60 Vbeta and 13 Jbeta. Libraries were prepared by immunoSEQ multiplex PCR; TCRdb keeps only in-frame clonotypes and omits some of them. The table records about 130,000 clones, approximately 85% of them present only once. Germline-derived CDR1 and CDR2 are MNHNS and SASEGT. Trimming took 2 bases from V and 0 from J, leaving 8 bases between them. The CDR3 is 14 residues long. This clonotype was obtained from a boy aged 10-17 years in good health and CMV-seronegative. The chain carries TRBV6-1 and TRBJ2-7; D gene unclear. Sequences were obtained from PBMCs. CDR3 region: CASSELDISYEQYF. In nucleotides, the CDR3 is TGTGCCAGCAGTGAACTTGACATCTCCTACGAGCAGTACTTC.